This T cell receptor (beta chain) was sequenced for a study of CD4 T cell repertoires in COVID-19. Points from the study as a whole: Suggested intraclonal diversification: top SARS-CoV-2-reactive clonotypes appeared in two or three memory subsets. Some SARS-CoV-2 clonotypes, between roughly 7 and 27%, recurred in SARS-CoV and/or HKU1 cultures.

Assay: immunoSEQ multiplex PCR; the TCRdb copy retains only in-frame clones and omits some. The sample holds 60,000 to 90,000 clones, approximately 83% seen once. The CDR3 is 15 residues long. Germline lookup yields CDR1 MNHEY and CDR2 SVGAGI. Germline trimming cut 5 bases from V and 1 base from J; bases unmatched to any gene: 5. These patients had recovered from COVID-19 ranging mild to severe. The memory T cells were sequenced right after ex vivo isolation, without culture. For this clone: Its antigen remains unidentified.

This clonotype was sampled from a human donor who had COVID-19. The specimen comprised CD4+ T cells from peripheral blood, sampled after recovery from COVID-19. The V call is TRBV6-5, the J call TRBJ1-1; 9 bases are shared with TRBD1. Here the CDR3 DNA reads TGTGCCAGCAGTCGGGACAGGGTCCCGAACACTGAAGCTTTCTTT. Protein sequence: CASSRDRVPNTEAFF.